These 20 T cell receptor beta chains originate from one sample sequenced in a study of OX40 agonist ivuxolimab in advanced cancers. The data were produced by immunoSEQ multiplex PCR, yet TCRdb's version contains in-frame clones alone and is incomplete. This table holds 40,000 to 45,000 clones, around nine tenths found once. The sample in question was CD4+ or CD8+ T cells sorted from blood, obtained in a trial of the OX40 agonist ivuxolimab. These receptors were collected from an adult with an advanced solid tumor such as melanoma, head and neck, liver or kidney cancer.

This chain connects TRBV18 to TRBJ2-7; 10 nucleotides match TRBD1. The CDR3 contains 16 residues. The V segment lost 2 bases and the J segment 0 bases; nucleotides outside the gene matches: 4. Per the germline V gene, CDR1 is KGHSH and CDR2 is LQKENI. Written as DNA, the CDR3 is TGTGCCAGCTCACCAAGGGACAGGGGAAGCTCCTACGAGCAGTACTTC. This translates into CASSPRDRGSSYEQYF.

The chain combines TRBV30 with TRBJ2-7; possibly TRBD2 for D (6 bases). V was pared by 0 bases and J by 2 bases, with 11 bases between. Germline CDR1 is GTSNPN and CDR2 is SVGIG (reference sequence). The CDR3 contains 14 residues. The CDR3, as DNA: TGTGCCTGGAGTGTTGGGACGGGGGCCTACGAGCAGTACTTC. Translation gives CAWSVGTGAYEQYF.

This clone showed up just once. The chain joins TRBV7-6 to TRBJ2-5; 9 bases are a match to TRBD1. There are 15 residues in the CDR3. Germline-derived CDR1 and CDR2 are SGHVS and FNYEAQ. J lost 2 bases, V lost 5 bases, and 6 bases had no gene match. The CDR3 region has the DNA TGTGCCAGCAGCGAGGGGACAGGGTCACAAGAGACCCAGTACTTC. This encodes CASSEGTGSQETQYF.

This rearrangement joins TRBV5-4 to TRBJ2-7, with TRBD1 matching over 7 bases. There are 14 residues in the CDR3. Germline CDR1 is SGHNT and CDR2 is YYREEE (reference sequence). Losses at the gene ends were 2 bases for V and 5 bases for J; bases not matched to a gene: 7. CDR3 protein: CASSLDRVLNEQYF. In DNA, the CDR3 is TGTGCCAGCAGCTTAGACAGGGTTCTGAACGAGCAGTACTTC.

The chain uses TRBV3-1 (or the pseudogene TRBV3-2) and TRBJ1-6; D remains ambiguous. V was shortened by 11 bases and J by 10 bases, with 3 bases between the two germline ends. CDR1 and CDR2 from the germline V gene are LGHDT and YNNKEL (reference sequence). The CDR3 contains 8 residues. The CDR3 protein is CARSPLHF. The CDR3 region has the DNA TGTGCCCGGTCACCCCTCCACTTT.

This clone showed up just a few times. The CDR3 region is CASTDPGGRNTGELFF. CDR3 DNA sequence: TGTGCCAGCACCGACCCAGGGGGCCGGAACACCGGGGAGCTGTTTTTT. The chain has TRBV2 and TRBJ2-2, with TRBD1 matching over 8 bases. The V segment lost 7 bases and the J segment 1 base; nucleotides outside the gene matches: 8. The CDR3 loop spans 16 amino acids. CDR1 is SNHLY, CDR2 FYNNEI, per germline.

The chain uses TRBV9 and TRBJ2-5, with TRBD2 as a possible D gene (7 bases). The CDR3 length is 15 residues. Germline V gene data show CDR1 as SGDLS and CDR2 as YYNGEE. Deletions cut 0 bases from V and 5 bases from J, with 14 bases between. The CDR3 DNA is TGTGCCAGCAGCGTAGAGGGGGGGCTTAAGGAGACCCAGTACTTC. Translated: CASSVEGGLKETQYF.

This chain uses TRBV11-2 with TRBJ2-7, with unresolved D. V lost 3 bases and J 3 bases, leaving 12 bases between the germline ends. The length of the CDR3 is 14 residues. Germline loops: CDR1 SGHAT, CDR2 FQNNGV. This CDR3 reads CASSFSVGLYEQYF. CDR3 bases: TGTGCCAGCAGCTTTTCTGTAGGTCTCTACGAGCAGTACTTC.

The chain carries TRBV27 and TRBJ2-1, with TRBD2 matching 10 bases. CDR3 length: 16 amino acids. The V gene end was trimmed by 5 bases and the J gene end by 3 bases; junction bases not matched to a gene: 7. The germline gives CDR1 MNHEY, CDR2 SMNVEV (reference sequence). The CDR3 DNA reads TGTGCCAGCAGTCCCTTAGCGGGAGGTTACTACAATGAGCAGTTCTTC. It specifies CASSPLAGGYYNEQFF.

This clone was detected only once. The DNA of the CDR3 is TGTGCCAGCAGCCCGGACAGAGGGGGAGAGACCCAGTACTTC. Encoded protein: CASSPDRGGETQYF. V usage is TRBV5-5 and J usage is TRBJ2-5, with D maybe TRBD1 (6 bases). Between the trimmed V and J ends, which lost 4 bases and 4 bases, there was a span of 14 bases. This CDR3 has 14 amino acids. From germline, CDR1 is SGHKS and CDR2 YYEKEE (reference sequence).

The chain has TRBV9 and TRBJ2-7; 12 nucleotides align to TRBD2. The CDR3 is made up of 15 amino acids. Germline CDR1 SGDLS, CDR2 YYNGEE. V gave up 0 bases and J gave up 6 bases; unmatched junction bases: 4. The CDR3 DNA follows: TGTGCCAGCAGCGTAGTAGAGACTAGCGGGAGCGAGCAGTACTTC. Translated: CASSVVETSGSEQYF.

The genes are TRBV4-3 and TRBJ2-3; 12 bases map to TRBD2. V gave up 1 base and J gave up 8 bases; unmatched junction bases: 4. There are 15 residues in the CDR3. Germline CDR1 and CDR2: LGHNA and YSLEER. The CDR3 DNA is TGCGCCAGCAGCCAAGCTAGCGGGGGGGCCGGTACGCAGTATTTT. This encodes CASSQASGGAGTQYF.

The rearrangement uses TRBV29-1 and TRBJ2-7; TRBD1 might be the D (6 bases). The germline V and J ends were trimmed by 4 bases and 2 bases, with 9 bases remaining between them. Germline CDR1 SQVTM, CDR2 ANQGSEA. The CDR3 is 12 amino acids. CDR3 nucleotide sequence: TGCAGCGTTGGAAAGGGGGCCTACGAGCAGTACTTC. Encoded protein: CSVGKGAYEQYF.

The chain recombines TRBV30 with TRBJ2-1, with D possibly being TRBD2 (6 bases). The germline V gene has CDR1 GTSNPN and CDR2 SVGIG (reference sequence). The CDR3 has 17 residues. Trimming cost V 3 bases and J 3 bases, with 21 bases left between them. In nucleotides, the CDR3 is TGTGCCTGGAGGACCAGGCAGGGAGGCGTAGGCTACAATGAGCAGTTCTTC. This translates into CAWRTRQGGVGYNEQFF.

The gene calls are TRBV2 and TRBJ1-6; tentative D call: TRBD1 (6 bases). Looked up from germline, CDR1 is SNHLY and CDR2 is FYNNEI. V was clipped by 1 base and J by 8 bases, with 12 bases between them. There are 15 residues in the CDR3. CDR3 DNA sequence: TGTGCCAGCAGTGAAGACGGGGGGCGGGATTCACCCCTCCACTTT. This encodes CASSEDGGRDSPLHF.

The genes are TRBV2 and TRBJ2-5, with D possibly matching TRBD1 (6 bases). The germline V gene has CDR1 SNHLY and CDR2 FYNNEI. Trimming removed 5 bases from V and 3 bases from J, with 13 bases in between. The CDR3 extends over 14 amino acids. The CDR3 region is CASSPTRGEETQYF. The CDR3 region has the DNA TGTGCCAGCAGTCCGACCAGGGGAGAAGAGACCCAGTACTTC.

The chain couples TRBV4-1 to TRBJ1-1; D unresolved. This CDR3 has 14 residues. From germline, CDR1 is MGHRA and CDR2 YSYEKL. Trimming left V 3 bases short and J 2 bases short, with 10 bases between. In DNA, the CDR3 is TGCGCCAGCAGCCACCAGGCGGGCAACACTGAAGCTTTCTTT. This encodes CASSHQAGNTEAFF.

This clone was counted only a few times. The rearrangement uses TRBV5-1 and TRBJ1-1; TRBD1 aligns across 9 bases. The CDR3 spans 16 residues. CDR1 and CDR2 from the germline V gene are SGHRS and YFSETQ. The V segment lost 4 bases and the J segment 5 bases; nucleotides outside the gene matches: 12. The CDR3 loop is CASSPDRGSRRTEAFF. The CDR3 DNA reads TGCGCCAGCAGCCCGGACAGGGGATCTAGAAGAACTGAAGCTTTCTTT.

This clone was picked up one time. This chain connects TRBV4-3 to TRBJ2-7, with TRBD2 as a possible D gene (7 bases). Trimming stripped 1 base from V and 1 base from J, with 17 bases between. The CDR3 covers 17 residues. Germline V gives CDR1 LGHNA, CDR2 YSLEER. The CDR3 coding sequence is TGCGCCAGCAGCCAAGGTCCAAAGGGGGGGGGTTCCTACGAGCAGTACTTC. It codes for CASSQGPKGGGSYEQYF.

This rearrangement joins TRBV27 to TRBJ1-5, with D perhaps matching TRBD1 (5 bases). CDR3 length equals 14 residues. Germline V gene lookup returns CDR1 MNHEY and CDR2 SMNVEV (reference sequence). V lost 3 bases to trimming and J lost 5 bases, with 11 bases between them. CDR3 sequence reads: CASSFQVGHQPQHF. The CDR3 DNA reads as TGTGCCAGCAGTTTTCAAGTGGGACATCAGCCCCAGCATTTT.